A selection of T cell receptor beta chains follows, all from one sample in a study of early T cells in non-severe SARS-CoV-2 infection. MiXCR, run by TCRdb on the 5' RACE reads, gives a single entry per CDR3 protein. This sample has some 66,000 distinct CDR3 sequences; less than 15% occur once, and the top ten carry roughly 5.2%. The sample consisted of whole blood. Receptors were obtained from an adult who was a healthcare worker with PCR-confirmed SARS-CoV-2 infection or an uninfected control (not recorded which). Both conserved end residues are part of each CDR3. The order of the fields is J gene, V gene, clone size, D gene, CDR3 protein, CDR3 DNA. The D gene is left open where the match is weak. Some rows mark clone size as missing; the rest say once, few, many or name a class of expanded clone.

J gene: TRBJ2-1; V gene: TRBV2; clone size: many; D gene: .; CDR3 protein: CASNRDASNEQFF; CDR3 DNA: TGTGCCAGCAATAGGGATGCGTCCAATGAGCAGTTCTTC
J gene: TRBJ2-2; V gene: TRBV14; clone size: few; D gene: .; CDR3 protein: CASSLTGTAMPGELFF; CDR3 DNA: TGTGCCAGCAGCCTGACCGGGACCGCTATGCCCGGGGAGCTGTTTTTT
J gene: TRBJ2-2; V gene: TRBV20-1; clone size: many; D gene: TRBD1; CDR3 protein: CSAQQGAGGELFF; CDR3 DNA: TGCAGTGCGCAACAGGGGGCGGGCGGGGAGCTGTTTTTT
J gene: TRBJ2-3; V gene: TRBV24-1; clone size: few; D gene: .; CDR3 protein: CATSLSDTQYF; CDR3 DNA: TGTGCCACCAGTTTATCAGATACGCAGTATTTT
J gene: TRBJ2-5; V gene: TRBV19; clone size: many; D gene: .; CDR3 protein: CASTLGRNQETQYF; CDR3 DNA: TGTGCCAGTACCCTGGGGCGGAATCAAGAGACCCAGTACTTC
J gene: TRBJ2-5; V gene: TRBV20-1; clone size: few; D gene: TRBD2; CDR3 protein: CSARVLAGESVQETQYF; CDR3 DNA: TGCAGTGCTAGAGTACTAGCGGGCGAGTCTGTTCAAGAGACCCAGTACTTC
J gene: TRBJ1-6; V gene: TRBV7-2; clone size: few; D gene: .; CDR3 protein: CASSLAPQRGNSPLHF; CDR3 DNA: TGTGCCAGCAGCTTAGCCCCCCAGAGGGGTAATTCACCCCTCCACTTT
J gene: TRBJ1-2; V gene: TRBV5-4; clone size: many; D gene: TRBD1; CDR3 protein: CASSFGGQGAPYGYTF; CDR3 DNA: TGTGCCAGCAGCTTCGGAGGGCAGGGGGCCCCCTATGGCTACACCTTC
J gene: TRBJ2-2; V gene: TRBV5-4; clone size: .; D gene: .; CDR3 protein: CASSPAGGARTGELFF; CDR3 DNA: TGTGCCAGCAGCCCGGCTGGTGGGGCTCGCACCGGGGAGCTGTTTTTT
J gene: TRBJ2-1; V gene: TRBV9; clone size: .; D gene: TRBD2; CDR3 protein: CASSVATSGLYNEQFF; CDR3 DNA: TGTGCCAGCAGCGTAGCTACTAGCGGGCTGTACAATGAGCAGTTCTTC
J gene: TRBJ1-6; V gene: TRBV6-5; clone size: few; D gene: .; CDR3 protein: CASRDSFGSPLHF; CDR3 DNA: TGTGCCAGCAGAGACTCGTTCGGCTCACCCCTCCACTTT
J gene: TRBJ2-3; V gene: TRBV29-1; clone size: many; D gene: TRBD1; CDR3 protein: CSHRAGTGGADTQYF; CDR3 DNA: TGCAGCCACCGTGCCGGGACAGGGGGCGCAGATACGCAGTATTTT